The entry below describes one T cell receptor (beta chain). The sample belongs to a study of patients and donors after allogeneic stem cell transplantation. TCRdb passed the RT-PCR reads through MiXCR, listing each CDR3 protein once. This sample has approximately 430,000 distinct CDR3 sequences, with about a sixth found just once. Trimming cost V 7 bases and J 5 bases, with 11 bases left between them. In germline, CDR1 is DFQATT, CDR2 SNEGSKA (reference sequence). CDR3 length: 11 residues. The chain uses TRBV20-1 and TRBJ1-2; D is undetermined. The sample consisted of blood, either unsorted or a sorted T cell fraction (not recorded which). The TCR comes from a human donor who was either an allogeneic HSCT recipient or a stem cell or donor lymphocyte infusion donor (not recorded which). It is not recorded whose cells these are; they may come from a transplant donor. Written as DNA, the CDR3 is TGCAGTGGCTTTCAAGGGTATGGCTACACCTTC. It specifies CSGFQGYGYTF.